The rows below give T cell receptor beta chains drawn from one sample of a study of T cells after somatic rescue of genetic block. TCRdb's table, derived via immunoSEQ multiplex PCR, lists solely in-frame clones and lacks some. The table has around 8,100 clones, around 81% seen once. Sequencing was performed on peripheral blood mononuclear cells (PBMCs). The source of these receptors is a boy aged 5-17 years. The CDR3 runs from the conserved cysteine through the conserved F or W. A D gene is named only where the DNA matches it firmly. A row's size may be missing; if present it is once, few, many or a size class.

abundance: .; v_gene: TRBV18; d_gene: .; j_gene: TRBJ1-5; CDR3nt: TGTGCCAGCTCACCACGTCCGGGGGTTAGTAATCAGCCCCAGCATTTT; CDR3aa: CASSPRPGVSNQPQHF
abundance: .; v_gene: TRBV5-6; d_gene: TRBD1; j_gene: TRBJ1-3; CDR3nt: TGTGCCAGCAGCTTGAGGGGGCCTGGAAACACCATATATTTT; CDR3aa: CASSLRGPGNTIYF
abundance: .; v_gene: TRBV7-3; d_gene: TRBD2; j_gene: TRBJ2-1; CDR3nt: TGTGCCAGCAGTTGGACTAGCGGGGGCTACAATGAGCAGTTCTTC; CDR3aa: CASSWTSGGYNEQFF
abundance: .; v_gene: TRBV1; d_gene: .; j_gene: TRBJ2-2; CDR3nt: TGCACCAGCAGCCAATCCACTAGCGGGGCGAACACCGGGGAGCTGTTTTTT; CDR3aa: CTSSQSTSGANTGELFF
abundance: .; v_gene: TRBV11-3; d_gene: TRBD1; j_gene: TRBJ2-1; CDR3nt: TGTGCCAGCAGCAGACAGGGGTCCTACAATGAGCAGTTCTTC; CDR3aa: CASSRQGSYNEQFF
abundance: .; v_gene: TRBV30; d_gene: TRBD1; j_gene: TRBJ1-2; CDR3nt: TGTGCCTGGAGTAGGACACCGTTCGAGGGGACAGCCGGAACCAGCTACACCTTC; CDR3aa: CAWSRTPFEGTAGTSYTF
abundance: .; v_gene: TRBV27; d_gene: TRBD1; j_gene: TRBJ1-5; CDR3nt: TGTGCCAGCAGTTTCACAGGGGGGCTCGATCAGCCCCAGCATTTT; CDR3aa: CASSFTGGLDQPQHF
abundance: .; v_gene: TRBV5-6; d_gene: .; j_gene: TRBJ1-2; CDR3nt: TGTGCCAGCAGCTTAGCGGCCAGTCCCGCCTATGGCTACACCTTC; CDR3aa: CASSLAASPAYGYTF
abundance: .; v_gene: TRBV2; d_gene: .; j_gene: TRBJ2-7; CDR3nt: TGTGCCAGCGGCGGGACCGATTACGAGCAGTACTTC; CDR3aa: CASGGTDYEQYF
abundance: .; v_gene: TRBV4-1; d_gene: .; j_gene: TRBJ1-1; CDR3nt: TGCGCCAGCAGCCAAGCTTCCTGGCTGGCGAACACTGAAGCTTTCTTT; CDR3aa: CASSQASWLANTEAFF
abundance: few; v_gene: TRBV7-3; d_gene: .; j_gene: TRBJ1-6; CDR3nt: TGTGCCAGCAGCTCCAAGATCAATTCACCCCTCCACTTT; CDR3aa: CASSSKINSPLHF
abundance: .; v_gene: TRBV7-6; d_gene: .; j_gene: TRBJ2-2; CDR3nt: TGTGCCAGCAGCTTAGAAAGTGAGATGAACACCGGGGAGCTGTTTTTT; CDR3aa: CASSLESEMNTGELFF
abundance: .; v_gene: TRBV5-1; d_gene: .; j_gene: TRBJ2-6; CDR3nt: TGCGCCAGCAGCTTGACGGAATCTGGGGCCAACGTCCTGACTTTC; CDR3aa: CASSLTESGANVLTF
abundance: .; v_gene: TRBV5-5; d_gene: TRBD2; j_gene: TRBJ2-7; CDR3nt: TGTGCCAGCACCTTCACCGGGGGGGAGGCCTACGAGCAGTACTTC; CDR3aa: CASTFTGGEAYEQYF
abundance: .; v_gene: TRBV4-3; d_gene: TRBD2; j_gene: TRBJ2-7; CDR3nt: TGCGCCAGCAGCTCCTTAGCGGGAGAGTACGAGCAGTACTTC; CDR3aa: CASSSLAGEYEQYF
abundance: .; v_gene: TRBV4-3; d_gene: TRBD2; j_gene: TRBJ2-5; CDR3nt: TGCGCCAGCAGCCAAGCGGCCGGACTAGCGGGAGGGAAAGAGACCCAGTACTTC; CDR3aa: CASSQAAGLAGGKETQYF
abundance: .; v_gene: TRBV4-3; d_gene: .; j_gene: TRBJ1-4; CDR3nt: TGCGCCAGCAGCCATGGAACGGAGTCCAGGGATGAAAAACTGTTTTTT; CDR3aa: CASSHGTESRDEKLFF
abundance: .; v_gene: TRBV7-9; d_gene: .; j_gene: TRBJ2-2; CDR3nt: TGTGCCAGTGGCGGGACTTTGAACACCGGGGAGCTGTTTTTT; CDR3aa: CASGGTLNTGELFF
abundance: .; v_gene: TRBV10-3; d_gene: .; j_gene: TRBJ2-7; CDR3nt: TGTGCCATCAGGGGGACGGCAAAGGACTACGAGCAGTACTTC; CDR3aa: CAIRGTAKDYEQYF
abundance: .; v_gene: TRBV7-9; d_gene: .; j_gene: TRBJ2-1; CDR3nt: TGTGCCAGCTCGCGCAGGGTGGGAACTAGCTCCTACAATGAGCAGTTCTTC; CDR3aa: CASSRRVGTSSYNEQFF
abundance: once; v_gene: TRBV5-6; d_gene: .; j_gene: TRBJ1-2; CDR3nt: TGTGCCAGCAGCTTGAGGCTGGACCCTCTCTACACCTTC; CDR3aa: CASSLRLDPLYTF
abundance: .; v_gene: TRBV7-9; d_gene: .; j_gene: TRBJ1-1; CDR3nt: TGTGCCAGCAGCCCCCCCTCGAACACTGAAGCTTTCTTT; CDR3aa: CASSPPSNTEAFF
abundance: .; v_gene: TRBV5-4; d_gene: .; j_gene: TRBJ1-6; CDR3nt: TGTGCCAGCAGCTTGGAAGCTGCACCCCTCCACTTT; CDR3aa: CASSLEAAPLHF
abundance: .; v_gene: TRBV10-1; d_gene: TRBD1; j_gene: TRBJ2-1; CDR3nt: TGCGCCAGCACCCCCAGGGGGTTCGGGTCCTACAATGAGCAGTTCTTC; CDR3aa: CASTPRGFGSYNEQFF
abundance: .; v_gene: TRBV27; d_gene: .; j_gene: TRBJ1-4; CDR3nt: TGTGCCAGCAGTTTACGTCGGGGGAATGAAAAACTGTTTTTT; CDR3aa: CASSLRRGNEKLFF
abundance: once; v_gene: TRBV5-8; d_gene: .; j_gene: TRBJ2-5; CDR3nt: TGTGCCAGCAGCTTGAGTCCCAACCAAGAGACCCAGTACTTC; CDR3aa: CASSLSPNQETQYF
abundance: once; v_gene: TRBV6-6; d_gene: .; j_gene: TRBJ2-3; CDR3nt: TGTGCCAGCAGTTACCGTGGGGTCACAGATACGCAGTATTTT; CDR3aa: CASSYRGVTDTQYF
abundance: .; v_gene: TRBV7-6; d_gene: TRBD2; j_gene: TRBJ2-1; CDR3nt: TGTGCCAGCAGCTCCCGGGGGGGCCCCTACAATGAGCAGTTCTTC; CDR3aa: CASSSRGGPYNEQFF
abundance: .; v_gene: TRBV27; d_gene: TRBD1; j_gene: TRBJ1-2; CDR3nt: TGTGCCAGCAGTTTCCAGGGGGGGCCCTCCTATGGCTACACCTTC; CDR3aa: CASSFQGGPSYGYTF
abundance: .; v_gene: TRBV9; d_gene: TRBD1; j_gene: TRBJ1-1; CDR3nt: TGTGCCAGCAGCGTAGGTGGGGGACAGGGGGACACTGAAGCTTTCTTT; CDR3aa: CASSVGGGQGDTEAFF
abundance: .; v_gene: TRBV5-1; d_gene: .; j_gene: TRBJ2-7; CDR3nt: TGCGCCAGCAGCTTGTTACCGAGAGACTTCAGTCCGTCCTACGAGCAGTACTTC; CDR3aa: CASSLLPRDFSPSYEQYF
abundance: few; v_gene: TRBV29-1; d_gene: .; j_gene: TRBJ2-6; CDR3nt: TGCAGCGTTGGAGTAATCTCTGGGGCCAACGTCCTGACTTTC; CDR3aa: CSVGVISGANVLTF
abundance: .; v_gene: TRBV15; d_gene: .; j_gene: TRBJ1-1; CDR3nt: TGTGCCACCAGCTCGTCCGGGAACACTGAAGCTTTCTTT; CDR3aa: CATSSSGNTEAFF
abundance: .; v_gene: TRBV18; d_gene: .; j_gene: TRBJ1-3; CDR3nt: TGTGCCAGCTCACTTTCAACCGGAAACACCATATATTTT; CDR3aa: CASSLSTGNTIYF
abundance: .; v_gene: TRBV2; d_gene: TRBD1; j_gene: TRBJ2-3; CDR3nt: TGTGCCAGCAGTGAAGAGGCCTGGGGGACAGTTCAAGATACGCAGTATTTT; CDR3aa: CASSEEAWGTVQDTQYF
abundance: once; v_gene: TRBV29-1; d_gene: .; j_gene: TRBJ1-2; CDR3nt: TGCAGCGTTGAGACAGTCCCATCTAACTATGGCTACACCTTC; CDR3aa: CSVETVPSNYGYTF